This T cell receptor beta chain came from a study of blood T cell repertoires in COVID-19. Study as a whole: Acute and convalescent COVID-19 specimens originated in the United States, Italy and Spain.

Clones were sequenced by immunoSEQ multiplex PCR, and TCRdb holds only the in-frame ones, with some missing. Among about 180,000 clones listed, roughly nine tenths were seen once. From germline, CDR1 is KGHSH and CDR2 LQKENI. The V segment lost 1 base and the J segment 5 bases; nucleotides outside the gene matches: 3. The CDR3 is 15 residues long. Material: peripheral blood. The chain links TRBV18 to TRBJ2-3; the match to TRBD1 covers 10 bases. The TCR comes from a man aged 50 or older with acute or convalescent COVID-19. The CDR3 loop is CASSPLGTGEDTQYF. CDR3 in DNA: TGTGCCAGCTCACCACTAGGGACAGGGGAAGATACGCAGTATTTT.